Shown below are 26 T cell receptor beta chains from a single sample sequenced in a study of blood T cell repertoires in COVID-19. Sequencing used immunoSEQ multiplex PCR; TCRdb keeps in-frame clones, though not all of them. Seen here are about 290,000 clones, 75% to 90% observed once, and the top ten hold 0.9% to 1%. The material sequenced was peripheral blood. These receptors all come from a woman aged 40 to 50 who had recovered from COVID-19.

CDR3 sequence: CASSLLVLSTDTQYF. The CDR3 DNA follows: TGTGCCAGCAGCTTATTAGTACTATCCACAGATACGCAGTATTTT. The V call is TRBV7-2, the J call TRBJ2-3; D uncertain. The CDR3 has 15 residues. Germline V gene data show CDR1 as SGHTA and CDR2 as FQGNSA. Trimming cost V 2 bases and J 2 bases, with 11 bases left between them.

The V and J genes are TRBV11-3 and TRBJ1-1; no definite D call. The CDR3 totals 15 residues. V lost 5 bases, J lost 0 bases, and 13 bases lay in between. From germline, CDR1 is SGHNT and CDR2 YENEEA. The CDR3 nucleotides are TGTGCCAGCAGCCTCGTTGAGGAGATGAACACTGAAGCTTTCTTT. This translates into CASSLVEEMNTEAFF. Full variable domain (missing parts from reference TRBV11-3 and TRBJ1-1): EAGVVQSPRYKIIEKKQPVAFWCNPISGHNTLYWYLQNLGQGPELLIRYENEEAVDDSQLPKDRFSAERLKGVDSTLKIQPAELGDSAVYLCASSLVEEMNTEAFFGQGTRLTVV.

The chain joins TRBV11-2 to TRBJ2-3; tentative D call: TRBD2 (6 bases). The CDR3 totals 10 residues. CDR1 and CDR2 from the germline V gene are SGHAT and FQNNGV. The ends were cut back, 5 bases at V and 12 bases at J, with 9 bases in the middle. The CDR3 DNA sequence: TGTGCCAGCAGCCGGGAGACACAGTATTTT. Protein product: CASSRETQYF.

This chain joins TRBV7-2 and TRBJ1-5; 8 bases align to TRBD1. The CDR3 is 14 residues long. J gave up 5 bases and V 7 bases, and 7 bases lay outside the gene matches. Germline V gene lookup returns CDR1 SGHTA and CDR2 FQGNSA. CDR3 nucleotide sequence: TGTGCCAGCAACCCAGGGGGCTGGGATCAGCCCCAGCATTTT. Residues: CASNPGGWDQPQHF.

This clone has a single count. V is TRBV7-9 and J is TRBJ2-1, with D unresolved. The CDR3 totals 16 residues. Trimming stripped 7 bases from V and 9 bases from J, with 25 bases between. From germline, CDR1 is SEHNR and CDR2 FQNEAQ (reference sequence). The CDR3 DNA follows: TGTGCCAGCAACTCAAACGGGTTAGCCGGTAGTGGTGAGCAGTTCTTC. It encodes CASNSNGLAGSGEQFF.

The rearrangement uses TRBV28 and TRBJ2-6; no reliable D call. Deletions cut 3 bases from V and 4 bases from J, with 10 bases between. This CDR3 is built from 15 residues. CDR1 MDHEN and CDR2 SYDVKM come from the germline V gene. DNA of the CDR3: TGTGCCAGCAGTTTCGATGTGAGGGGGGCCAACGTCCTGACTTTC. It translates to CASSFDVRGANVLTF.

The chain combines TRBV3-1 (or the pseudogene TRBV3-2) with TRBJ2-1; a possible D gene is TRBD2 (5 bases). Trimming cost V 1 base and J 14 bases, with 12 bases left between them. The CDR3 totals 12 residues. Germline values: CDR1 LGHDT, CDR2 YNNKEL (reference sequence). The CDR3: CASSQGVAGEFF. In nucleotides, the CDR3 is TGTGCCAGCAGCCAAGGCGTGGCCGGGGAGTTCTTC.

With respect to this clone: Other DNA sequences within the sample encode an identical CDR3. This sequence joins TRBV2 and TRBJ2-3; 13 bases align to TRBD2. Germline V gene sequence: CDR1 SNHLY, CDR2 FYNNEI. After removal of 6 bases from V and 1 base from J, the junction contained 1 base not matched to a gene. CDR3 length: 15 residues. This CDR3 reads CASRGLAGGTDTQYF. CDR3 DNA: TGTGCCAGCAGAGGACTAGCGGGAGGCACAGATACGCAGTATTTT.

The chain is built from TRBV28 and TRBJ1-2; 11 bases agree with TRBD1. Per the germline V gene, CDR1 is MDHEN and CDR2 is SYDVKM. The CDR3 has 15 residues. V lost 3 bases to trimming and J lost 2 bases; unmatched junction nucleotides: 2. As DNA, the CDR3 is TGTGCCAGCAGTTTCTGGGACAGGGGGAACTATGGCTACACCTTC. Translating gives CASSFWDRGNYGYTF.

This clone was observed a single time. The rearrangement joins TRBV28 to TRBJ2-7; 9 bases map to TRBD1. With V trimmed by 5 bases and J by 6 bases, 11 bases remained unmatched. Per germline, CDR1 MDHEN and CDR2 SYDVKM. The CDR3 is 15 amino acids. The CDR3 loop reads CASSIPGQGKVEQYF. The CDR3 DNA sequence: TGTGCCAGCAGTATTCCGGGACAGGGAAAGGTCGAGCAGTACTTC.

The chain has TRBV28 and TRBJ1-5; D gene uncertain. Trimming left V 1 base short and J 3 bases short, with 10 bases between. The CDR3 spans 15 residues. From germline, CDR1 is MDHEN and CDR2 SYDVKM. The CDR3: CASSLSGIYNQPQHF. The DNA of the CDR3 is TGTGCCAGCAGTTTATCGGGGATATACAATCAGCCCCAGCATTTT.

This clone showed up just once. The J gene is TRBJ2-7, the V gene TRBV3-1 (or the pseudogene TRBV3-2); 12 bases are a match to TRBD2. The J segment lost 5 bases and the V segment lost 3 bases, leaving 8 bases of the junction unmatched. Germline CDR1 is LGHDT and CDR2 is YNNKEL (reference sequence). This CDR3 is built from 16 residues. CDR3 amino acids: CASSQVLAGGRDEQYF. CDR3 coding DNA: TGTGCCAGCAGCCAGGTACTAGCGGGAGGTCGCGACGAGCAGTACTTC.

The CDR3 DNA is TGTGCCAGCAGCGTAGAAATCTCGGGCACAGATACGCAGTATTTT. This codes for CASSVEISGTDTQYF. This rearrangement joins TRBV9 to TRBJ2-3; D call uncertain. The germline V gene has CDR1 SGDLS and CDR2 YYNGEE. V lost 0 bases and J 1 base, leaving 9 bases between the germline ends. The CDR3 covers 15 residues.

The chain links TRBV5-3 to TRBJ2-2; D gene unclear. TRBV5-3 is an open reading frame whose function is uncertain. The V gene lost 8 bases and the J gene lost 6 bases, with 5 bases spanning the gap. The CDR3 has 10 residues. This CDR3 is CARSAGELFF. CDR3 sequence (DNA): TGTGCCAGGTCGGCCGGGGAGCTGTTTTTT.

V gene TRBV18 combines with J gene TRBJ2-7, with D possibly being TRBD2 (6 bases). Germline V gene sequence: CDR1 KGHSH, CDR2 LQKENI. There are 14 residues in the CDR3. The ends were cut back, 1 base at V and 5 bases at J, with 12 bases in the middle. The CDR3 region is CASSPQEGDHEQYF. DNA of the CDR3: TGTGCCAGCTCACCACAGGAGGGTGACCACGAGCAGTACTTC.

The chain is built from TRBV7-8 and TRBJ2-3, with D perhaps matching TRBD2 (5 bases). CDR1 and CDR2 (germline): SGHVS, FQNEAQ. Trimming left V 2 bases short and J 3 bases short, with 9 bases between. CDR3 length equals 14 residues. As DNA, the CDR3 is TGTGCCAGCAGCTTACTGGGAGAGACAGATACGCAGTATTTT. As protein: CASSLLGETDTQYF.

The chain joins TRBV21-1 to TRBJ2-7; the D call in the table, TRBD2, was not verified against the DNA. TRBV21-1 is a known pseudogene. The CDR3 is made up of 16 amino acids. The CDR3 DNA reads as TGTGCCAGCAGCAAGGGGACTAGCGGGAGGGAGCACGAGCAGTACTTC. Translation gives CASSKGTSGREHEQYF.

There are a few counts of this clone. CDR3 DNA sequence: TGTGCCAGCAGTGAAGGTGGGGGACAGCAGTACAATGAGCAGTTCTTC. Translated, it gives CASSEGGGQQYNEQFF. The V and J genes are TRBV2 and TRBJ2-1; 7 nucleotides agree with TRBD1. V gave up 1 base and J gave up 4 bases; unmatched junction bases: 7. Germline V gene sequence: CDR1 SNHLY, CDR2 FYNNEI. The CDR3 totals 16 residues. Using reference TRBV2 and TRBJ2-1 for the parts outside the CDR3, the full variable domain is EPEVTQTPSHQVTQMGQEVILRCVPISNHLYFYWYRQILGQKVEFLVSFYNNEISEKSEIFDDQFSVERPDGSNFTLKIRSTKLEDSAMYFCASSEGGGQQYNEQFFGPGTRLTVL.

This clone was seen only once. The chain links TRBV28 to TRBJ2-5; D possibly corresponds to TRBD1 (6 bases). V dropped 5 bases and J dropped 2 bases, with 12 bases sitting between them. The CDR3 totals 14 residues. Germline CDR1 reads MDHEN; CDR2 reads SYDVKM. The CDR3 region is CASSLGQLQETQYF. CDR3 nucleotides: TGTGCCAGCAGTCTAGGACAGCTTCAAGAGACCCAGTACTTC. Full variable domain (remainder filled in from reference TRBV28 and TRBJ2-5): DVKVTQSSRYLVKRTGEKVFLECVQDMDHENMFWYRQDPGLGLRLIYFSYDVKMKEKGDIPEGYSVSREKKERFSLILESASTNQTSMYLCASSLGQLQETQYFGPGTRLLVL.

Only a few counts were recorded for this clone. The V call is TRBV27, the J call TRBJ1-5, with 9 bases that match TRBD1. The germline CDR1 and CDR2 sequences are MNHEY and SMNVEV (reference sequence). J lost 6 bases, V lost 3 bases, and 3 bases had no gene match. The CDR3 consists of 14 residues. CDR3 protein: CASSFTGGVQPQHF. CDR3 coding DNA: TGTGCCAGCAGTTTCACAGGGGGCGTTCAGCCCCAGCATTTT.

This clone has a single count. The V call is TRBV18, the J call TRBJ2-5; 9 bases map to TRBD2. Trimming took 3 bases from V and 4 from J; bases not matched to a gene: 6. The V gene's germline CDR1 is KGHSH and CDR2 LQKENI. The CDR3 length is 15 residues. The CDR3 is CASSPSGSKGETQYF. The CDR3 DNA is TGTGCCAGCTCACCTAGCGGGAGTAAGGGAGAGACCCAGTACTTC.

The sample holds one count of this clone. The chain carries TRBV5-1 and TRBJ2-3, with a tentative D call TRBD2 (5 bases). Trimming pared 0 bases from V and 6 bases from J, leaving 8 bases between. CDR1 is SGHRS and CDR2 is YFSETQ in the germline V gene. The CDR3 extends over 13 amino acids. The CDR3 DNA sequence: TGCGCCAGCAGCTTGGGGCCGGGGGATACGCAGTATTTT. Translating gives CASSLGPGDTQYF.

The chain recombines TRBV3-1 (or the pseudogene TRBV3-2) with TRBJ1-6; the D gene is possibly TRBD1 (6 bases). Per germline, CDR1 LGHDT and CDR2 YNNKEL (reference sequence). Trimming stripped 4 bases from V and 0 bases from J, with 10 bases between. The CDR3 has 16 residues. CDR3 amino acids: CASSRDMSSYNSPLHF. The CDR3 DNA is TGTGCCAGCAGCCGGGACATGAGCTCCTATAATTCACCCCTCCACTTT.

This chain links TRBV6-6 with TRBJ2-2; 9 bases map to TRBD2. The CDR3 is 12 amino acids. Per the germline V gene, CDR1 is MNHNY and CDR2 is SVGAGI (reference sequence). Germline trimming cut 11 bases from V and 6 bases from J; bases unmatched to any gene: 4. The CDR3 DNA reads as TGTGCCGGGACTAGCTACGCCGGGGAGCTGTTTTTT. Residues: CAGTSYAGELFF.

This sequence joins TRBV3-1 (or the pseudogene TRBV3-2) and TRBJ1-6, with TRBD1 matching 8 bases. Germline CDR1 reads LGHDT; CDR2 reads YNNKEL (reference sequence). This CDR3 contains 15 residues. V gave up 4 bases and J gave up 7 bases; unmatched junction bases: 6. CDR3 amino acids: CASSPGGAGNSPLHF. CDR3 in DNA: TGTGCCAGCAGCCCAGGGGGCGCGGGGAATTCACCCCTCCACTTT.

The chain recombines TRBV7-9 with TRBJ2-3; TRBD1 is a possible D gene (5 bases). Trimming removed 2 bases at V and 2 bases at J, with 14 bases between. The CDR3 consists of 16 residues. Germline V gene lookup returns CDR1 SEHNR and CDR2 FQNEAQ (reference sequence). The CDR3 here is CASSLKGSGPTDTQYF. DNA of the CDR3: TGTGCCAGCAGCTTAAAGGGGTCAGGGCCCACAGATACGCAGTATTTT.